Here is one T cell receptor beta chain with its context. What it binds is unknown. It was with 60 Vbeta and 13 Jbeta primers that the PCR ran. Here immunoSEQ multiplex PCR was the method, and the copy in TCRdb shows in-frame clones only, minus some. Among about 96,000 clones listed, 65% to 80% were seen once. Looked up from germline, CDR1 is GTSNPN and CDR2 is SVGIG (reference sequence). The length of the CDR3 is 15 residues. The V gene end was trimmed by 2 bases and the J gene end by 8 bases; junction bases not matched to a gene: 14. The data derive from a study of cytomegalovirus exposure and HLA in healthy donors. Study results and limitations: Available immune exposure information covered CMV serostatus only. Trimming of TCR beta V- and J-genes showed a link, identified in a later analysis, to a missense DCLRE1C variant.

The TCR comes from a female donor in good health and CMV-seropositive. This chain uses TRBV30 with TRBJ1-2; TRBD1 matches 7 bases. Specimen: PBMCs. CDR3 sequence: CAWSPHGTAQRGYTF. CDR3 sequence (DNA): TGTGCCTGGAGTCCCCACGGGACAGCTCAACGCGGCTACACCTTC. Variable domain in full (rest from reference TRBV30 and TRBJ1-2): SQTIHQWPATLVQPVGSPLSLECTVEGTSNPNLYWYRQAAGRGLQLLFYSVGIGQISSEVPQNLSASRPQDRQFILSSKKLLLSDSGFYLCAWSPHGTAQRGYTFGSGTRLTVV.